Each of the 9 T cell receptor beta chains below was sequenced from the same sample in a study of blood T cell repertoires in COVID-19. Method: immunoSEQ multiplex PCR; TCRdb's copy keeps in-frame clones and lacks some. The sample has 180,000 or so clones; about 87% are singletons. Sequencing was carried out using peripheral blood. The source of these receptors is a man aged 40-50 years with active or convalescent COVID-19.

This chain joins TRBV27 and TRBJ2-3; D might be TRBD2 (5 bases). Germline V gene sequence: CDR1 MNHEY, CDR2 SMNVEV (reference sequence). The CDR3 contains 15 residues. The germline V and J ends were trimmed by 3 bases and 4 bases, with 14 bases remaining between them. CDR3 residues: CASSLTGSVADTQYF. The CDR3 DNA reads TGTGCCAGCAGTTTGACGGGGTCGGTGGCAGATACGCAGTATTTT.

This sequence joins TRBV29-1 and TRBJ1-2; D unclear. The V end was cut by 5 bases, the J end by 3 bases, with 10 bases between. This CDR3 comprises 12 residues. The germline V gene has CDR1 SQVTM and CDR2 ANQGSEA. CDR3 sequence (DNA): TGCAGCGTTTCCCCAGCGGACTATGGCTACACCTTC. It specifies CSVSPADYGYTF.

A few counts support this clone. This sequence joins TRBV7-9 and TRBJ1-5; D might be TRBD1 (5 bases). With 5 bases removed from V and 3 bases from J, the gap between germline ends came to 17 bases. Germline V CDR1 and CDR2: SEHNR, FQNEAQ (reference sequence). The length of the CDR3 is 16 residues. The CDR3 DNA follows: TGTGCCAGCAGCCGAAGTGGGGGGGATTTCAATCAGCCCCAGCATTTT. Translating gives CASSRSGGDFNQPQHF.

V and J are TRBV12-3 or TRBV12-4 and TRBJ2-7; D is possibly TRBD1 (6 bases). The V and J ends lost 3 bases and 4 bases respectively, with 10 bases between them. The CDR3 has 13 amino acids. The CDR3 region is CASSFDRSYEQYF. CDR3 coding DNA: TGTGCCAGCAGTTTCGACAGGTCGTACGAGCAGTACTTC.

This chain connects TRBV5-4 to TRBJ1-2, with 10 bases matching TRBD1. The V and J ends lost 2 bases and 8 bases, in that order; junction bases with no gene match: 6. This CDR3 comprises 14 residues. Germline V gives CDR1 SGHNT, CDR2 YYREEE (reference sequence). In DNA form, the CDR3 reads TGTGCCAGCAGCTTCGGACAGGGGGGATTAGGCTACACCTTC. As protein: CASSFGQGGLGYTF. Based on the CDR3 plus reference TRBV5-4 and TRBJ1-2, the full variable domain is ETGVTQSPTHLIKTRGQQVTLRCSSQSGHNTVSWYQQALGQGPQFIFQYYREEENGRGNFPPRFSGLQFPNYSSELNVNALELDDSALYLCASSFGQGGLGYTFGSGTRLTVV.

This clone was seen a single time. This chain connects TRBV4-1 to TRBJ2-4, with TRBD2 as a possible D gene (6 bases). The CDR3 loop spans 18 amino acids. V was pared by 0 bases and J by 6 bases, with 21 bases between. CDR1 is MGHRA, CDR2 YSYEKL, per germline. The CDR3 reads CASSQDVRKIREVNIQYF. In DNA, the CDR3 is TGCGCCAGCAGCCAAGATGTGAGAAAGATAAGGGAGGTAAACATTCAGTACTTC.

The V call is TRBV19, the J call TRBJ2-7; tentatively, D is TRBD1 (7 bases). Germline V gives CDR1 LNHDA, CDR2 SQIVND (reference sequence). Trimming removed 7 bases at V and 3 bases at J, with 22 bases between. This CDR3 is built from 16 residues. CDR3 sequence (DNA): TGTGCCAGTATCGGAGGGGGCGAAGGACCTAACTACGAGCAGTACTTC. Amino acid sequence: CASIGGGEGPNYEQYF.

The genes are TRBV19 and TRBJ2-2; 8 bases are shared with TRBD1. V lost 5 bases and J lost 0; bases outside the gene matches: 5. Germline values: CDR1 LNHDA, CDR2 SQIVND (reference sequence). The CDR3 consists of 16 residues. This CDR3 reads CASSPLGQANTGELFF. CDR3 sequence (DNA): TGTGCCAGTAGTCCTCTGGGACAGGCGAACACCGGGGAGCTGTTTTTT.

The rearrangement links TRBV15 to TRBJ1-1; a weak D match, TRBD1 (5 bases). The CDR3 has 12 residues. Trimming removed 5 bases from V and 13 bases from J, with 17 bases in between. Germline CDR1 is LNHNV and CDR2 is YYDKDF (reference sequence). The CDR3 DNA is TGTGCCACCAGCCTACCGACGGGACTCGTTTTCTTT. Translated, it gives CATSLPTGLVFF.